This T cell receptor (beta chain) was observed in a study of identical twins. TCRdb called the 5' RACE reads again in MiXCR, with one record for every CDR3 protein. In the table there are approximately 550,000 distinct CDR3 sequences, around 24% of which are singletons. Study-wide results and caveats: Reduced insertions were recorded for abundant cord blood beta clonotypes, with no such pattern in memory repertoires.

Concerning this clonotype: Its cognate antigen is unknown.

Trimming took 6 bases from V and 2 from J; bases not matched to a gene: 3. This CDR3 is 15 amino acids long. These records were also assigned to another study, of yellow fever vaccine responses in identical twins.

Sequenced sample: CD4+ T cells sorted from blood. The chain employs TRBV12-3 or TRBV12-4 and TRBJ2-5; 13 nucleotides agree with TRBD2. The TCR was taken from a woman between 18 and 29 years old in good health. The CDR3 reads CASRGLAGKQETQYF. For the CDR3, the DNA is TGTGCCAGCAGGGGACTAGCGGGAAAACAAGAGACCCAGTACTTC.